The rows below give T cell receptor beta chains drawn from one sample of a study of blood T cell repertoires in COVID-19. Only in-frame clones appear in the TCRdb table, and some are missing; sequencing was by immunoSEQ multiplex PCR. This sample yields 200,000 or so clones, of which about 88% are seen a single time; roughly 2.8% belongs to the top ten. Specimen: peripheral blood. The receptors shown here come from a man aged 50-60 years who had recovered from COVID-19. The conserved cysteine and the conserved F or W are not part of the CDR3 here. Fields, in order: J gene, V gene, CDR3 length, CDR3 protein.

>TRBJ2-1|TRBV10-2|10
ATDDMVDEQF
>TRBJ1-1|TRBV5-4|14
ASGFPGVSRGPEAF
>TRBJ1-2|TRBV5-8|11
ASSLTGKYGYT
>TRBJ1-4|TRBV3-1/TRBV3-2|9
ASSSYEKLF
>TRBJ2-1|TRBV5-1|16
ASSFRSLVREGVNEQF
>TRBJ2-3|TRBV6-1|16
ASSEGAGGRLFTDTQY
>TRBJ2-7|TRBV5-1|11
ASSLEQSAAQY
>TRBJ1-2|TRBV12-5|12
ASGRGEVGYGYT
>TRBJ2-3|TRBV4-1|12
ASSQDQGPDTQY
>TRBJ2-7|TRBV18|12
ASSPGQALYEQY
>TRBJ1-2|TRBV2|12
ASSGQDWDYGYT
>TRBJ2-7|TRBV9|12
ASSVHQGPYEQY
>TRBJ2-1|TRBV19|13
ASKSLAGPDNEQF
>TRBJ2-7|TRBV4-1|13
ASSPTSGTTYEQY
>TRBJ1-2|TRBV7-9|11
ASSPPALYGYT
>TRBJ2-1|TRBV5-1|14
ASSLASGGLYNEQF
>TRBJ2-1|TRBV3-1/TRBV3-2|13
ASSQGLTSYNEQF
>TRBJ1-2|TRBV6-1|15
ASSERRDRGANYGYT
>TRBJ2-7|TRBV20-1|9
SARTASEQY
>TRBJ1-6|TRBV27|14
ASSSVSSPGNSPLH
>TRBJ2-4|TRBV30|12
ACSEGGIKNIQY
>TRBJ2-1|TRBV3-1/TRBV3-2|12
ASSRSSGGLEQF
>TRBJ1-5|TRBV3-1/TRBV3-2|11
ASGTGSNQPQH
>TRBJ2-1|TRBV5-1|12
ASSPGQGAWEQF
>TRBJ1-2|TRBV28|11
ASSTGGTYGYT
>TRBJ1-5|TRBV28|16
ASSLAGWGLSSNQPQH
>TRBJ2-2|TRBV7-9|14
ASSFSAGFYTGELF
>TRBJ1-2|TRBV28|15
ASSSRFRDSSNYGYT
>TRBJ2-1|TRBV3-1/TRBV3-2|15
ASSQGLAGGPYNEQF
>TRBJ2-1|TRBV13|12
ASSFEQGAGEQF
>TRBJ2-7|TRBV28|10
ATRGGIYEQY
>TRBJ2-1|TRBV28|12
ASSLWVRGNEQF
>TRBJ1-6|TRBV11-2|13
ASSLQGHTNSPLH
>TRBJ1-2|TRBV27|12
ASSPGQGLEGYT
>TRBJ1-2|TRBV24-1|13
ATSDLRSPGDGYT
>TRBJ2-1|TRBV5-8|15
ASSLFRTSGRVNEQF
>TRBJ2-5|TRBV18|11
ASSPGSGETQY
>TRBJ2-1|TRBV5-1|13
ASSPGLAANNEQF
>TRBJ2-7|TRBV11-2|13
ASSLYHTPPYEQY
>TRBJ1-5|TRBV18|12
ASSPLGRGQPQH
>TRBJ1-3|TRBV13|13
ASSLRQNSGNTIY
>TRBJ2-1|TRBV19|15
ASRGPGSGASYNEQF
>TRBJ2-5|TRBV29-1|12
SVDGLADQETQY
>TRBJ1-5|TRBV19|14
ASSKTRQGDNQPQH
>TRBJ1-3|TRBV29-1|10
SAEAGGNTIY
>TRBJ2-3|TRBV5-1|14
ASSLKTGLVPDTQY
>TRBJ2-1|TRBV6-5|13
ASSYSRGAYNEQF
>TRBJ2-1|TRBV14|14
ASSRARTRGGNEQF
>TRBJ2-1|TRBV7-9|12
ASSLEGGYNEQF
>TRBJ2-3|TRBV15|13
ATSRGLAGEDTQY
>TRBJ2-6|TRBV19|15
ASSRDRQSSGANVLT
>TRBJ2-1|TRBV19|13
ASSIAGSSYNEQF
>TRBJ2-6|TRBV28|14
ASSLAGTSGANVLT
>TRBJ2-1|TRBV10-3|11
ATSLEGVNEQF
>TRBJ2-4|TRBV19|15
ASSAPRTALAKNIQY